The sample holds a few counts of the clone carrying this TCR beta chain. These data belong to a study of T cell responses to AZD1222 COVID-19 vaccine. Study background: Both about-4-week and about-12-week second-dose recipients were combined.

The CDR3 covers 12 residues. Germline V gives CDR1 SGHTA, CDR2 FQGNSA. V was cut by 2 bases and J by 12 bases, with 10 bases left in between. The data were produced by immunoSEQ multiplex PCR, yet TCRdb's version contains in-frame clones alone and is incomplete. This table holds about 98,000 clones, about 86% found once. The rearrangement joins TRBV7-2 to TRBJ1-4; unclear D gene. Sequenced material: peripheral blood, taken on day 0 of AZD1222 vaccination. This clonotype was obtained from an adult in good health. DNA of the CDR3: TGTGCCAGCAGCTTAACTGCCGACCAACTGTTTTTT. Translating it yields CASSLTADQLFF.